The text below deals with one TCR beta chain. The source of the sample is a study of blood T cell repertoires in COVID-19. The CDR3 runs 12 residues. CDR1 and CDR2 from the germline V gene are SQVTM and ANQGSEA. V lost 7 bases and J lost 2; bases outside the gene matches: 1. The repertoire was sequenced with immunoSEQ multiplex PCR; TCRdb's copy has only in-frame clones and lacks some. Of hundreds of thousands of clones listed, around 85% were seen once; the top ten hold 1.5% to 2%. Sequencing was carried out using PBMCs or T cells enriched from blood (not recorded which). This chain joins TRBV29-1 and TRBJ2-3, with 9 bases fitting TRBD1. This sequence was found in a woman younger than 45 who had been exposed to COVID-19. Here the CDR3 reads CSGDRDTDTQYF. In DNA, the CDR3 is TGCAGCGGGGACAGGGACACAGATACGCAGTATTTT.